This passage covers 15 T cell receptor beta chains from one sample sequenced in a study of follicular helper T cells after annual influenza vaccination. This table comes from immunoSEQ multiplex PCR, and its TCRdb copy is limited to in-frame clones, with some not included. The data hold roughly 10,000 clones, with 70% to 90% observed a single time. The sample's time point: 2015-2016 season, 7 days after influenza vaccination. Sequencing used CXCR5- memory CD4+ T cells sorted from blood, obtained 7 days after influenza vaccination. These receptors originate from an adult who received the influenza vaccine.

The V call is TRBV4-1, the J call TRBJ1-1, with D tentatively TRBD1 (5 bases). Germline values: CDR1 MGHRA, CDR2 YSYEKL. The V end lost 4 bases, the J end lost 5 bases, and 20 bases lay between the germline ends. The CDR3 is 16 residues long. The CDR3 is CASSLGFWGGSTEAFF. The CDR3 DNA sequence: TGCGCCAGCAGCCTAGGATTTTGGGGCGGGAGTACTGAAGCTTTCTTT.

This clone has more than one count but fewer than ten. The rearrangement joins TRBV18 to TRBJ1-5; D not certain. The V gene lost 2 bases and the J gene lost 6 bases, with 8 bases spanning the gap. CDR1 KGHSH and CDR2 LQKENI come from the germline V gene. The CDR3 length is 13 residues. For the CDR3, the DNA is TGTGCCAGCTCACCAGAAGGAGGTCAGCCCCAGCATTTT. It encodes CASSPEGGQPQHF.

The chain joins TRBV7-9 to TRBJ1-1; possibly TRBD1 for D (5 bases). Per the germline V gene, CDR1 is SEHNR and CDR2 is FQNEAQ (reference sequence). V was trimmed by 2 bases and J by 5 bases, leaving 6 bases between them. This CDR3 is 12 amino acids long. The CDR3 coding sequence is TGTGCCAGCAGCTTACGGGGGACTGAAGCTTTCTTT. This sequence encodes CASSLRGTEAFF. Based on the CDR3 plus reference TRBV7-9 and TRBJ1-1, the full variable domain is DTGVSQNPRHKITKRGQNVTFRCDPISEHNRLYWYRQTLGQGPEFLTYFQNEAQLEKSRLLSDRFSAERPKGSFSTLEIQRTEQGDSAMYLCASSLRGTEAFFGQGTRLTVV.

CDR3 amino acids: CASSLTQYEKLFF. CDR3 DNA sequence: TGTGCCAGCAGTTTGACCCAGTACGAAAAACTGTTTTTT. The gene calls are TRBV6-6 and TRBJ1-4; no reliable D call. This CDR3 is built from 13 residues. V gave up 4 bases and J gave up 8 bases, with 11 bases separating them. CDR1 and CDR2 from the germline V gene are MNHNY and SVGAGI (reference sequence).

The CDR3, as DNA: TGTGCCAGCAGCCGGAATTATGGCTACACCTTC. Its translation is CASSRNYGYTF. V usage is TRBV28 and J usage is TRBJ1-2, with unresolved D. The V end lost 6 bases, the J end lost 5 bases, and 7 bases lay between the germline ends. The CDR3 loop spans 11 amino acids. Germline V gene sequence: CDR1 MDHEN, CDR2 SYDVKM.

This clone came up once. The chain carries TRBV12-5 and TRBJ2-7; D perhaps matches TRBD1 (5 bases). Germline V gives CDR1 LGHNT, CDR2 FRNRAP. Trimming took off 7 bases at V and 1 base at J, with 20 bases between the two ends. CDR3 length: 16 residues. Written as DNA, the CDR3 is TGTGCTAGTGCCCAGGGTTACGGGCAGAATTCCTACGAGCAGTACTTC. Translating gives CASAQGYGQNSYEQYF.

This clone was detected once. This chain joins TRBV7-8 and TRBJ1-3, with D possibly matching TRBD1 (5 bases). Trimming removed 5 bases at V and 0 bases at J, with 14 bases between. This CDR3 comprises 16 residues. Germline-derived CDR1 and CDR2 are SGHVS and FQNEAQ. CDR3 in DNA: TGTGCCAGCAGCATTGGACAACCCTACTCTGGAAACACCATATATTTT. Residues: CASSIGQPYSGNTIYF.

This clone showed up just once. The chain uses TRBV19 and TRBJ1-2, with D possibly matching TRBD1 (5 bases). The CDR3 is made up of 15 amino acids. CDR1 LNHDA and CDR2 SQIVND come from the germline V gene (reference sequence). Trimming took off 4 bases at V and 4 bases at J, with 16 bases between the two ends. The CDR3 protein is CASSRGMMGSYGYTF. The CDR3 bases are TGTGCCAGTAGTAGGGGCATGATGGGGTCCTATGGCTACACCTTC.

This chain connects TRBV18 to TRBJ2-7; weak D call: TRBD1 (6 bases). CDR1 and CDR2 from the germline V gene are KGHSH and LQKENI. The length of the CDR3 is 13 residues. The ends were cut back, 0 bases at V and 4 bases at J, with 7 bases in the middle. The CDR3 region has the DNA TGTGCCAGCTCACCACCTGGACAGTACGAGCAGTACTTC. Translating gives CASSPPGQYEQYF.

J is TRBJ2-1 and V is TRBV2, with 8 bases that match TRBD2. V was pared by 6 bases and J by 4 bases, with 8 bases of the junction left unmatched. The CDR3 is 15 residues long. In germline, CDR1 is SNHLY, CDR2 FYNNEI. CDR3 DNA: TGTGCCAGCAGCCGAGGACTAGCCTATTACAATGAGCAGTTCTTC. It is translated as CASSRGLAYYNEQFF.

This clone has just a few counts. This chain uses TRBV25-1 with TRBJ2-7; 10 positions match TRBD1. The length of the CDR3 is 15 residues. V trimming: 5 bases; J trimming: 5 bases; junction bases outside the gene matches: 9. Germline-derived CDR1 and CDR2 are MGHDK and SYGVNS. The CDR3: CASSRVGTGVDEQYF. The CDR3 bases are TGTGCCAGCAGTAGAGTTGGGACAGGGGTAGACGAGCAGTACTTC.

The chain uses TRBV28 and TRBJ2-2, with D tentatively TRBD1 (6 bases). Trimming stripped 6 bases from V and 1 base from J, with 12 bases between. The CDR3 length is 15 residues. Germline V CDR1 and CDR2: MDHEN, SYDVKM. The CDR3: CASRLRGLNTGELFF. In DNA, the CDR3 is TGTGCCAGCAGACTAAGGGGGTTGAACACCGGGGAGCTGTTTTTT.

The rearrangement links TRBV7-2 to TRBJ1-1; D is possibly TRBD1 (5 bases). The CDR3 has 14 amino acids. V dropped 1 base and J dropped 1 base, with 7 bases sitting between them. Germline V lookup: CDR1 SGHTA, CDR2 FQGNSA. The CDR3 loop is CASSLEGSNTEAFF. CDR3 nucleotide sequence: TGTGCCAGCAGCTTAGAGGGGTCGAACACTGAAGCTTTCTTT.

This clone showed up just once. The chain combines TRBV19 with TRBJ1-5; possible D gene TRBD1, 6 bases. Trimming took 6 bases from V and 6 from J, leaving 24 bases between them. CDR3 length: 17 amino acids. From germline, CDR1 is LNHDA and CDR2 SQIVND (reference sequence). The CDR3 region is CASRRGGDSRRGQPQHF. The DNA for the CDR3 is TGTGCCAGTAGGAGGGGGGGAGACTCCCGACGAGGTCAGCCCCAGCATTTT.

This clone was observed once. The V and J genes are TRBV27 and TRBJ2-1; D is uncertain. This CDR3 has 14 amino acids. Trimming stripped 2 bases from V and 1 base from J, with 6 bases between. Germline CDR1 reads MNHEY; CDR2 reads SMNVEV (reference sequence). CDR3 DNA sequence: TGTGCCAGCAGTTTAGGAGTTTCCTACAATGAGCAGTTCTTC. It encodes CASSLGVSYNEQFF.